This T cell receptor (beta chain) was documented in a study of blood T cell repertoires in COVID-19. Across the whole study: The United States, Italy and Spain supplied acute and convalescent COVID-19 samples. T cells, B-cell-depleted T cells, or PBMCs provided the cDNA or gDNA that served as material.

Germline loops: CDR1 SGHTA, CDR2 FQGNSA. Trimming stripped 3 bases from V and 8 bases from J, with 14 bases between. The CDR3 spans 14 residues. As originally analysed: Amplification with reference gene primers provided the estimates of nucleated cell counts. Profiling relied on immunoSEQ multiplex PCR, and the TCRdb table lists in-frame clones only, not all of them. The DNA was the basis for D and trimming; V, J and clone size are from that table. The repertoire has under 350,000 clones, approximately 85% of them found once; the top ten carry roughly 9.6%. The TCR sequence derives from a woman in her 70s with acute or convalescent COVID-19. The sequenced material came from peripheral blood. The chain uses TRBV7-2 and TRBJ1-3; D unresolved. The CDR3 nucleotides are TGTGCCAGCAGCTTTAAACGCGGCGGGGACACCATATATTTT. Translating gives CASSFKRGGDTIYF.